This TCR beta chain is drawn from a study of OX40 agonist ivuxolimab in advanced cancers. Germline V CDR1 and CDR2: KGHSH, LQKENI. Between the trimmed V and J ends, which lost 2 bases and 4 bases, there was a span of 16 bases. The CDR3 runs to 16 residues. Sequencing was performed with immunoSEQ multiplex PCR; in TCRdb, only in-frame clones are kept and a portion is missing. Of around 26,000 clones in the sample, 60% to 80% are singletons; the top ten hold 13%. This TCR was sampled from an adult with an advanced solid tumor such as melanoma, head and neck, liver or kidney cancer. The chain uses TRBV18 and TRBJ2-3; D is unresolved. Sequenced here: CD4+ or CD8+ T cells sorted from blood, sampled in a trial of the OX40 agonist ivuxolimab. This CDR3 reads CASSPSSPIVADTQYF. The CDR3 region has the DNA TGTGCCAGCTCACCAAGTAGTCCCATCGTCGCAGATACGCAGTATTTT.